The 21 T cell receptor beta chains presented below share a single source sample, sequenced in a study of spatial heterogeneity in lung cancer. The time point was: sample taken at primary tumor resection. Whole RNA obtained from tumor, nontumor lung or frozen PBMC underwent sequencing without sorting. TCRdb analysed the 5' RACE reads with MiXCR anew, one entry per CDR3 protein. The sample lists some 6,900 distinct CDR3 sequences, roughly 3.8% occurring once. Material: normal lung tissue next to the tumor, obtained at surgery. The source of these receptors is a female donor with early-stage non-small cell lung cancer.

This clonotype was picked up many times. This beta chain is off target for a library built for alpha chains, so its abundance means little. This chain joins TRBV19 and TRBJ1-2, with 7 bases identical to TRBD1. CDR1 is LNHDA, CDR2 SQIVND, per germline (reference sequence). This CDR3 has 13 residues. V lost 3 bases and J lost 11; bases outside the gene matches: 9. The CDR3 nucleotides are TGTGCCAGTAGTATCCCAGGGGGTGTGCGGTACACCTTC. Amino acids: CASSIPGGVRYTF.

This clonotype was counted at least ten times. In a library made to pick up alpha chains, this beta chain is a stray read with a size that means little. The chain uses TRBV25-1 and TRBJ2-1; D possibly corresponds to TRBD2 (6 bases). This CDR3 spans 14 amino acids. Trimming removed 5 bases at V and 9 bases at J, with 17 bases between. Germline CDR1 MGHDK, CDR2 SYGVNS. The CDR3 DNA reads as TGTGCCAGCAGTCCGGTTCGGGGGACGGGTGAGCAGTTCTTC. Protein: CASSPVRGTGEQFF.

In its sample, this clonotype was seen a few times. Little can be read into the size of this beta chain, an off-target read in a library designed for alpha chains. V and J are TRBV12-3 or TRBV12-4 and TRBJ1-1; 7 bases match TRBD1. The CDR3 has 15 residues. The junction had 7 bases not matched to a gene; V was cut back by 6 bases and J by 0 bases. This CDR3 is CASRPTGNLNTEAFF. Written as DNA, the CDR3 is TGTGCCAGCAGACCGACAGGGAACTTGAACACTGAAGCTTTCTTT.

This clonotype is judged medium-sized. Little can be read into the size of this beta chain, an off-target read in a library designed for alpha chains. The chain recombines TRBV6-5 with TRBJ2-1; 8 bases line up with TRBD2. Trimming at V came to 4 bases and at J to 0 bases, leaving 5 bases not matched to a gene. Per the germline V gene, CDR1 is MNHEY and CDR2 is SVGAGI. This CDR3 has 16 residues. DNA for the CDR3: TGTGCCAGCAGTTCCGGGGGGGGGCACTCCTACAATGAGCAGTTCTTC. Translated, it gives CASSSGGGHSYNEQFF.

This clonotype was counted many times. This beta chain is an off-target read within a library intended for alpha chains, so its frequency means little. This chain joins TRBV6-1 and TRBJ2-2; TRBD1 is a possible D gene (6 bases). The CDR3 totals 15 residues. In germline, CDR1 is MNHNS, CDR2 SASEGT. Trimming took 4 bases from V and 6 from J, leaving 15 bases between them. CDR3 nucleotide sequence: TGTGCCAGCAGTGTCCGGGACACATATGCCGGGGAGCTGTTTTTT. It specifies CASSVRDTYAGELFF.

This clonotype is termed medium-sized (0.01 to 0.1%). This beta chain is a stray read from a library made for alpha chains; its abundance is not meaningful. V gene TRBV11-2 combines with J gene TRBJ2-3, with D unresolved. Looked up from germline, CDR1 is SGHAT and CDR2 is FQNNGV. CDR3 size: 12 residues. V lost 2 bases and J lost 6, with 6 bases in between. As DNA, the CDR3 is TGTGCCAGCAGCTTATATGGGGATACGCAGTATTTT. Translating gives CASSLYGDTQYF.

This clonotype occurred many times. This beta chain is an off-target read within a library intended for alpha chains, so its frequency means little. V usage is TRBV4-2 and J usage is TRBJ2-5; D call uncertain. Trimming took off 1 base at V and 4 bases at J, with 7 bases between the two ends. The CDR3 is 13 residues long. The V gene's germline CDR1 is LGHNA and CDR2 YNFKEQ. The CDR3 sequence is CASSQGGRETQYF. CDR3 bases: TGTGCCAGCAGCCAAGGCGGACGAGAGACCCAGTACTTC.

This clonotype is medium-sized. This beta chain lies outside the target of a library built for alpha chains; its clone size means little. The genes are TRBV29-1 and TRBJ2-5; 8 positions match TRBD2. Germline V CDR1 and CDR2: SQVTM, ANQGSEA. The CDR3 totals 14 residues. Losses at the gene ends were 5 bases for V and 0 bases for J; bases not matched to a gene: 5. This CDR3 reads CSVRSGGYQETQYF. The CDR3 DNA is TGCAGCGTTCGAAGCGGGGGTTACCAAGAGACCCAGTACTTC.

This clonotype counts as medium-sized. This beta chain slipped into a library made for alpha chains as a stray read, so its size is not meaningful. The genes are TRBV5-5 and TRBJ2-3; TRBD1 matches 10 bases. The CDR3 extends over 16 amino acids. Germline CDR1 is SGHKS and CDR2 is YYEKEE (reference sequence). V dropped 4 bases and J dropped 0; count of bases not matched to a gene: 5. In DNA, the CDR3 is TGTGCCAGCAGCATCGGGACAGGGGACAGCACAGATACGCAGTATTTT. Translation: CASSIGTGDSTDTQYF.

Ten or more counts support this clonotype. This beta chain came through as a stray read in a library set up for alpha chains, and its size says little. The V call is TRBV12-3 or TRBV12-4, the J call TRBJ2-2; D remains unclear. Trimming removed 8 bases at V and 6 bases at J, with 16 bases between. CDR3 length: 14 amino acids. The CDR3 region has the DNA TGTGCCAGCCGAATTGCTGGGGTACCCGGGGAGCTGTTTTTT. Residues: CASRIAGVPGELFF.

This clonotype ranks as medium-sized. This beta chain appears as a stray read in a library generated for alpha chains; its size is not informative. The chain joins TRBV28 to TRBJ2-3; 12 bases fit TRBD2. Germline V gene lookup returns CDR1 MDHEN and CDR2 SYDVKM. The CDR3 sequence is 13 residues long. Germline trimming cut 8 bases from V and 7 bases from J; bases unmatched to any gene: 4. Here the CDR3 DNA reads TGTGCCAGCGGAACTAGCGGGGGGTATACGCAGTATTTT. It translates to CASGTSGGYTQYF.

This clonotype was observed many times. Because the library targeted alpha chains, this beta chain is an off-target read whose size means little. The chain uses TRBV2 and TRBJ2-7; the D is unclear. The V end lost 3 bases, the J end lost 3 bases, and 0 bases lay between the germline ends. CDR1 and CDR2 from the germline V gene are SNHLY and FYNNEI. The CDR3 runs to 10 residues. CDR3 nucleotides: TGTGCCAGCAGTGACTACGAGCAGTACTTC. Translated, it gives CASSDYEQYF.

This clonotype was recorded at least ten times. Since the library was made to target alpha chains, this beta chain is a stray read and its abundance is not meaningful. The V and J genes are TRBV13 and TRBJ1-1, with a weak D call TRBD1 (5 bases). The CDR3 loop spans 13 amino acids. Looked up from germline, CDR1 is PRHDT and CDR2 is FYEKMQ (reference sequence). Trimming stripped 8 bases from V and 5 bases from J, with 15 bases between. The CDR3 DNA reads TGTGCCAGCGGATCGCATGGGGGAACTGAAGCTTTCTTT. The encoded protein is CASGSHGGTEAFF.

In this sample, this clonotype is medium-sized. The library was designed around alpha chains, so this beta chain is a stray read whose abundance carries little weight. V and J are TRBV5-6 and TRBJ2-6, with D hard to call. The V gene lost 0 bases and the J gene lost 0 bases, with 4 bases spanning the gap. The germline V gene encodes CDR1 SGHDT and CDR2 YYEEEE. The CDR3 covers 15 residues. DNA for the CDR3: TGTGCCAGCAGCTTGGGAGGCTCTGGGGCCAACGTCCTGACTTTC. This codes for CASSLGGSGANVLTF.

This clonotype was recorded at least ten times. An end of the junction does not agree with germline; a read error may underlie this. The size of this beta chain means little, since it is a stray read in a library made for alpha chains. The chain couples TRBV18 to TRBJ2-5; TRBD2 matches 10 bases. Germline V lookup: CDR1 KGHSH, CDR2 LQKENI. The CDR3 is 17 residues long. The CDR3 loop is CVSSPPSGGARGETQYF. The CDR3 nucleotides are TGTGTCAGCTCACCACCCAGCGGGGGGGCCCGGGGAGAGACCCAGTACTTC. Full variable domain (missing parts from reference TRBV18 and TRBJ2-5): NAGVMQNPRHLVRRRGQEARLRCSPMKGHSHVYWYRQLPEEGLKFMVYLQKENIIDESGMPKERFSAEFPKEGPSILRIQQVVRGDSAAYFCVSSPPSGGARGETQYFGPGTRLLVL.

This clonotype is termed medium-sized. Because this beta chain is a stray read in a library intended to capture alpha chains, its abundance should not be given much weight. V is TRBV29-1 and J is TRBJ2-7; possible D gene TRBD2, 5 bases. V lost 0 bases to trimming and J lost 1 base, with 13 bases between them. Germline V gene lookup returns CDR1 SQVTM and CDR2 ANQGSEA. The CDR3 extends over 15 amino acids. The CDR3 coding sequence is TGCAGCGTTGAAGATCGGATCGGCGGGTCCTACGAGCAGTACTTC. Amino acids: CSVEDRIGGSYEQYF.

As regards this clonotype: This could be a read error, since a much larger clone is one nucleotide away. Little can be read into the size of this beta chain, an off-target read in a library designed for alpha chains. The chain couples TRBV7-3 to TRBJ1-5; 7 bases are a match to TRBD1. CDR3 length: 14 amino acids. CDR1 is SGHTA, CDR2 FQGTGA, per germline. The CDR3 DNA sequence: TGTGTCTGGGACAGTAGATATAGCAATCAGCCCCAGCATTTT. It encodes CVWDSRYSNQPQHF.

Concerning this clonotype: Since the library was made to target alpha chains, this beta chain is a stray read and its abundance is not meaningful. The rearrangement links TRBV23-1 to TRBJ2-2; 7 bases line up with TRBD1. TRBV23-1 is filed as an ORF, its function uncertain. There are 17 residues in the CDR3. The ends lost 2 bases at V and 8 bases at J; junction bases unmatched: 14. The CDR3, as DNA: TGCGCCAGCAGTCAACCCGGACAGGCGATTGTACCGGGGGAGCTGTTTTTT. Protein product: CASSQPGQAIVPGELFF.

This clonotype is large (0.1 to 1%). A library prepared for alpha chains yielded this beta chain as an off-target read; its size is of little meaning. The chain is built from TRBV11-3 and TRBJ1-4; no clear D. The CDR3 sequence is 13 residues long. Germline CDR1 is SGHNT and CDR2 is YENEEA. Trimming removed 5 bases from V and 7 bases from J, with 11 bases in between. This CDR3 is CASSEDAGEKLFF. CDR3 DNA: TGTGCCAGCAGCGAGGACGCCGGTGAAAAACTGTTTTTT.

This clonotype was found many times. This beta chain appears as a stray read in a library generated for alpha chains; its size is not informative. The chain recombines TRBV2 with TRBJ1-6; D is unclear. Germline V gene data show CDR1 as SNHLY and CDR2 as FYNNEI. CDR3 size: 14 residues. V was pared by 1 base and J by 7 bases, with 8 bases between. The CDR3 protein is CASSEGRHNSPLHF. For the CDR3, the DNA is TGTGCCAGCAGTGAAGGGAGACACAATTCACCCCTCCACTTT.

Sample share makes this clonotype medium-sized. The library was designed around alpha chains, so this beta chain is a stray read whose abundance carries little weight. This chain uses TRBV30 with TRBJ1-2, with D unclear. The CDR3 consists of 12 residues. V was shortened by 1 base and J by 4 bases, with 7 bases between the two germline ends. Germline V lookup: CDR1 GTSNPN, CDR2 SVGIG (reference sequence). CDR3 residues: CAWSGGLYGYTF. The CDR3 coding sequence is TGTGCCTGGAGTGGCGGGCTCTATGGCTACACCTTC.